This entry lists 28 T cell receptor beta chains sequenced from one sample in a study of Ad26.COV2.S vaccination and SARS-CoV-2 variants. Produced via immunoSEQ multiplex PCR; TCRdb's table is partial and in-frame only. The sample records about 350,000 clones, 65% to 90% being singletons. Stated treatment: 15 to 20 received Ad26.COV2.S at low or high dose, single or two shots; 5 received placebo; per-sample allocation not given. It was on day 63 after the first vaccine or placebo injection that samples were taken. The material was peripheral blood, obtained in a trial of Ad26.COV2.S vaccine versus placebo. The receptors here all came from a person between 18 and 65 years old who received the Ad26.COV2.S COVID-19 vaccine or a placebo.

The chain employs TRBV28 and TRBJ1-3; 7 positions match TRBD1. The germline CDR1 and CDR2 sequences are MDHEN and SYDVKM. The CDR3 sequence is 15 residues long. The V gene end was trimmed by 7 bases and the J gene end by 8 bases; junction bases not matched to a gene: 14. CDR3 nucleotides: TGTGCCAGCACCAAATACAGGGGATCAAGGGACACCATATATTTT. It specifies CASTKYRGSRDTIYF. Complete variable domain (other parts from reference TRBV28 and TRBJ1-3): DVKVTQSSRYLVKRTGEKVFLECVQDMDHENMFWYRQDPGLGLRLIYFSYDVKMKEKGDIPEGYSVSREKKERFSLILESASTNQTSMYLCASTKYRGSRDTIYFGEGSWLTVV.

In this sample, this clone turned up many times. J is TRBJ1-3 and V is TRBV6-2 or TRBV6-3, with D unclear. Germline CDR1 MNHEY, CDR2 SVGEGT. The CDR3 spans 15 residues. The V and J ends lost 0 bases and 0 bases respectively, with 6 bases between them. CDR3 DNA: TGTGCCAGCAGTTACTCGACGGCCTCTGGAAACACCATATATTTT. It translates to CASSYSTASGNTIYF.

In this sample, this clone turned up many times. The chain joins TRBV4-1 to TRBJ2-7, with 11 positions matching TRBD2. Trimming at V came to 4 bases and at J to 4 bases, leaving 15 bases not matched to a gene. Germline V gives CDR1 MGHRA, CDR2 YSYEKL. This CDR3 spans 18 amino acids. The CDR3 DNA reads as TGCGCCAGCAGCCCCGATGCTAGCGGGGGGCCCCTCCCATACGAGCAGTACTTC. It specifies CASSPDASGGPLPYEQYF.

V usage is TRBV5-1 and J usage is TRBJ2-7; 7 bases map to TRBD2. This CDR3 comprises 15 residues. The V gene's germline CDR1 is SGHRS and CDR2 YFSETQ. V lost 4 bases to trimming and J lost 6 bases; unmatched junction nucleotides: 13. The CDR3 is CASSIASGRLREQYF. The DNA of the CDR3 is TGCGCCAGCAGCATTGCTAGCGGTAGACTTCGCGAGCAGTACTTC.

This CDR3 reads CASSLGHWDGYTF. In DNA, the CDR3 is TGTGCCAGCAGCTTAGGGCACTGGGATGGCTACACCTTC. The chain carries TRBV7-2 and TRBJ1-2, with D hard to call. The V and J ends lost 1 base and 6 bases respectively, with 9 bases between them. Germline V gene sequence: CDR1 SGHTA, CDR2 FQGNSA. The CDR3 runs to 13 residues.

This rearrangement joins TRBV7-9 to TRBJ2-7; D unclear. Per germline, CDR1 SEHNR and CDR2 FQNEAQ (reference sequence). The CDR3 consists of 13 residues. Trimming removed 4 bases from V and 2 bases from J, with 9 bases in between. Written as DNA, the CDR3 is TGTGCCAGCAGCTCCATAACCACCTACGAGCAGTACTTC. It encodes CASSSITTYEQYF.

The J gene is TRBJ1-6, the V gene TRBV30; 7 nucleotides match TRBD1. Unmatched junction bases numbered 2, after V lost 2 bases and J lost 7 bases. The CDR3 has 13 residues. CDR1 is GTSNPN and CDR2 is SVGIG in the germline V gene (reference sequence). The CDR3 loop is CAWSIQGNSPLHF. CDR3 nucleotide sequence: TGTGCCTGGAGTATACAGGGGAATTCACCCCTCCACTTT.

The rearrangement links TRBV28 to TRBJ1-5; 7 bases map to TRBD1. Germline-derived CDR1 and CDR2 are MDHEN and SYDVKM. The CDR3 is made up of 14 amino acids. J was trimmed by 1 base and V by 9 bases; bases with no gene match: 6. CDR3 loop: CASAGGTSNQPQHF. The CDR3 nucleotides are TGTGCCAGTGCAGGGGGTACGAGCAATCAGCCCCAGCATTTT.

V is TRBV11-2 and J is TRBJ2-3, with D perhaps given as TRBD1 or TRBD2 (6 bases each). Trimming stripped 5 bases from V and 3 bases from J, with 12 bases between. Germline CDR1 and CDR2: SGHAT and FQNNGV. The CDR3 sequence is 14 residues long. CDR3: CASSPRGTTDTQYF. The DNA of the CDR3 is TGTGCCAGCAGCCCAAGGGGGACTACAGATACGCAGTATTTT.

CDR3 sequence reads: CASSESAGGPTDTQYF. The CDR3 region has the DNA TGTGCCAGCAGTGAATCCGCGGGAGGGCCAACAGATACGCAGTATTTT. The V gene is TRBV25-1, the J gene TRBJ2-3; 9 bases line up with TRBD2. Per germline, CDR1 MGHDK and CDR2 SYGVNS. This CDR3 region has 16 residues. V was pared by 1 base and J by 3 bases, with 5 bases of the junction left unmatched. Together with reference TRBV25-1 and TRBJ2-3, the CDR3 gives the full variable domain: EADIYQTPRYLVIGTGKKITLECSQTMGHDKMYWYQQDPGMELHLIHYSYGVNSTEKGDLSSESTVSRIRTEHFPLTLESARPSHTSQYLCASSESAGGPTDTQYFGPGTRLTVL.

The chain couples TRBV10-3 to TRBJ2-1; D not certain. Germline CDR1 reads ENHRY; CDR2 reads SYGVKD. V was trimmed by 6 bases and J by 0 bases, leaving 18 bases between them. CDR3 length equals 17 residues. The CDR3 loop is CAISRSSGRSSYNEQFF. CDR3 sequence (DNA): TGTGCCATCAGCCGTTCGTCCGGGCGGAGCTCCTACAATGAGCAGTTCTTC.

This clone has just one count. This chain uses TRBV5-6 with TRBJ2-7, with D perhaps assigned TRBD1 or TRBD2 (7 bases each). Germline V gives CDR1 SGHDT, CDR2 YYEEEE. The CDR3 sequence is 15 residues long. V lost 4 bases and J lost 5, with 19 bases in between. In nucleotides, the CDR3 is TGTGCCAGCAGCGGCCAGGGGGGGCTACGGGACGAGCAGTACTTC. This translates into CASSGQGGLRDEQYF.

The chain links TRBV2 to TRBJ1-6; a weak D match, TRBD1 (6 bases). There are 16 residues in the CDR3. The germline V gene encodes CDR1 SNHLY and CDR2 FYNNEI. Trimming took 8 bases from V and 7 from J, leaving 21 bases between them. The CDR3 sequence is CASQNRAEGSNSPLHF. CDR3 nucleotide sequence: TGTGCCAGCCAAAACAGGGCCGAGGGTTCCAATTCACCCCTCCACTTT.

This clone appeared a single time. V is TRBV19 and J is TRBJ2-1, with D unresolved. The germline V gene has CDR1 LNHDA and CDR2 SQIVND (reference sequence). V shed 0 bases and J shed 0 bases, with 6 bases lying between them. The CDR3 is made up of 15 amino acids. CDR3: CASSIDRSSYNEQFF. Written as DNA, the CDR3 is TGTGCCAGTAGTATAGATAGGAGCTCCTACAATGAGCAGTTCTTC.

This clone was observed at least ten times. The rearrangement joins TRBV6-5 to TRBJ2-2; D is uncertain. Trimming left V 6 bases short and J 2 bases short, with 10 bases between. Germline CDR1 is MNHEY and CDR2 is SVGAGI. CDR3 length equals 14 residues. CDR3 sequence: CASSQAPNTGELFF. In DNA form, the CDR3 reads TGTGCCAGCAGCCAGGCCCCTAACACCGGGGAGCTGTTTTTT.

The gene calls are TRBV18 and TRBJ1-5; D is undetermined. The V gene lost 6 bases and the J gene lost 1 base, with 22 bases spanning the gap. The germline V gene has CDR1 KGHSH and CDR2 LQKENI. This CDR3 contains 18 residues. The DNA of the CDR3 is TGTGCCAGCTCCCCCATTCGATACGCGGTAGAGAGCAATCAGCCCCAGCATTTT. It translates to CASSPIRYAVESNQPQHF.

This chain uses TRBV27 with TRBJ2-7, with a possible D match to TRBD2 (6 bases). CDR3 size: 15 residues. Trimming left V 0 bases short and J 1 base short, with 10 bases between. Germline V lookup: CDR1 MNHEY, CDR2 SMNVEV (reference sequence). The CDR3 here is CASSLSAGKSYEQYF. The CDR3 DNA is TGTGCCAGCAGTTTATCGGCGGGAAAGTCCTACGAGCAGTACTTC.

V gene TRBV10-3 combines with J gene TRBJ1-5; weak D call: TRBD1 (6 bases). V lost 2 bases and J 6 bases, leaving 11 bases between the germline ends. Per germline, CDR1 ENHRY and CDR2 SYGVKD. This CDR3 spans 14 amino acids. The CDR3 coding sequence is TGTGCCATCAGTGAGGGAGGGGGGGGTCAGCCCCAGCATTTT. Translation gives CAISEGGGGQPQHF.

The CDR3 coding sequence is TGTGCCAGCAGCCAAGATCCGCAACCCACAGATACGCAGTATTTT. It codes for CASSQDPQPTDTQYF. The chain recombines TRBV4-2 with TRBJ2-3; D call uncertain. This CDR3 region has 15 residues. Between the trimmed V and J ends, which lost 0 bases and 2 bases, there was a span of 9 bases. Germline CDR1 reads LGHNA; CDR2 reads YNFKEQ.

The rearrangement uses TRBV25-1 and TRBJ2-3; no reliable D call. Looked up from germline, CDR1 is MGHDK and CDR2 is SYGVNS. This CDR3 is built from 12 residues. The V end lost 7 bases, the J end lost 2 bases, and 7 bases lay between the germline ends. The CDR3 here is CASTRDTDTQYF. CDR3 DNA: TGTGCCAGCACCAGAGACACAGATACGCAGTATTTT.

The J gene is TRBJ2-7, the V gene TRBV5-6; no reliable D call. There are 13 residues in the CDR3. The germline V and J ends were trimmed by 0 bases and 5 bases, with 9 bases remaining between them. Germline V gene data show CDR1 as SGHDT and CDR2 as YYEEEE. CDR3 loop: CASSLGQMDEQYF. Here the CDR3 DNA reads TGTGCCAGCAGCTTGGGGCAGATGGACGAGCAGTACTTC.

In this sample, this clone turned up once. This chain links TRBV5-1 with TRBJ2-7; 7 bases align to TRBD1. Unmatched junction bases numbered 14, after V lost 4 bases and J lost 7 bases. Germline assignment: CDR1 SGHRS and CDR2 YFSETQ. This CDR3 spans 15 amino acids. CDR3 nucleotide sequence: TGCGCCAGCAGCCAAGGGGACAGTTTATCGGGTGAGCAGTACTTC. Its translation is CASSQGDSLSGEQYF.

The chain combines TRBV4-2 with TRBJ1-2; D is unresolved. The CDR3 length is 14 residues. The V gene lost 6 bases and the J gene lost 4 bases, with 15 bases spanning the gap. Germline CDR1 reads LGHNA; CDR2 reads YNFKEQ. The CDR3 nucleotides are TGTGCCAGCAGTCGTGAGGGCGTCGGCTATGGCTACACCTTC. Translated: CASSREGVGYGYTF.

The table lists this clone with a count of one. This chain connects TRBV6-6 to TRBJ1-4; 7 nucleotides match TRBD1. In germline, CDR1 is MNHNY, CDR2 SVGAGI (reference sequence). This CDR3 spans 17 amino acids. V shed 5 bases and J 4 bases; nucleotides not matched to a gene: 13. CDR3 nucleotides: TGTGCCAGCAGTCTCCCATGGGAGGGGGCCGGTAATGAAAAACTGTTTTTT. It codes for CASSLPWEGAGNEKLFF.

This chain links TRBV6-2 or TRBV6-3 with TRBJ2-5, with 11 bases aligning to TRBD2. CDR1 is MNHEY, CDR2 SVGEGT, per germline. The CDR3 sequence is 15 residues long. J lost 2 bases, V lost 6 bases, and 5 bases had no gene match. The CDR3 loop reads CASSRPSGGQETQYF. In nucleotides, the CDR3 is TGTGCCAGCAGCCGTCCTAGCGGGGGGCAAGAGACCCAGTACTTC.

This chain uses TRBV19 with TRBJ2-3, with 10 bases lining up with TRBD2. This CDR3 comprises 16 residues. The J segment lost 4 bases and the V segment lost 6 bases, leaving 10 bases of the junction unmatched. Germline-derived CDR1 and CDR2 are LNHDA and SQIVND (reference sequence). CDR3 DNA sequence: TGTGCCAGTAGAACCCCAGGGGGACTAGCGTCAGATACGCAGTATTTT. Translating gives CASRTPGGLASDTQYF.

This chain connects TRBV5-1 to TRBJ1-1; D not certain. Germline V gives CDR1 SGHRS, CDR2 YFSETQ. CDR3 length equals 11 residues. Trimming pared 5 bases from V and 1 base from J, leaving 3 bases between. CDR3 residues: CASSGNTEAFF. CDR3 bases: TGCGCCAGCAGTGGGAACACTGAAGCTTTCTTT.

This rearrangement joins TRBV4-2 to TRBJ2-6; D remains unclear. The V end was cut by 0 bases, the J end by 2 bases, with 14 bases between. The CDR3 length is 18 residues. CDR1 is LGHNA and CDR2 is YNFKEQ in the germline V gene. The CDR3 sequence is CASSQDLVLGPGANVLTF. DNA of the CDR3: TGTGCCAGCAGCCAAGATCTCGTTCTCGGGCCTGGGGCCAACGTCCTGACTTTC.